This T cell receptor (beta chain) was found in a study of beta chain features in type 1 diabetes. This clone showed up just a few times. Its antigen is undetermined. The CDR3 length is 13 residues. Germline CDR1 reads SQVTM; CDR2 reads ANQGSEA. Trimming at V came to 4 bases and at J to 9 bases, leaving 5 bases not matched to a gene. CD4+ cells of the naive, central memory, regulatory and stem cell-like memory types were sorted via CD45RO/CCR7/CD25/CD127/CD95/CD27. Since all of the isolated RNA was reverse transcribed, expressed TCRB transcripts were what got sequenced. Only in-frame clones appear in the TCRdb table, and some are missing; sequencing was by immunoSEQ multiplex PCR. The table shows 250,000 to 300,000 clones, with over 11% occurring only once. Study-wide results and limits: Within patients, naive, central memory and Treg TCRB repertoires seemed more similar than within healthy donors. Across all four CD4+ subsets, people with type 1 diabetes showed modestly shorter TCRB CDR3s.

V usage is TRBV29-1 and J usage is TRBJ2-1, with 11 bases fitting TRBD1. This TCR was recovered from a young man with type 1 diabetes. The specimen was naive CD4+ T cells from blood. The DNA for the CDR3 is TGCAGCGTTGGTAGGACAGGGGGCGGTGAGCAGTTCTTC. The encoded protein is CSVGRTGGGEQFF.